The clone carrying this T cell receptor beta chain was picked up many times. This sample was included in a study of patients and donors after allogeneic stem cell transplantation. Deletions cut 8 bases from V and 12 bases from J, with 18 bases between. Germline lookup yields CDR1 LGHDT and CDR2 YNNKEL (reference sequence). This CDR3 comprises 12 residues. TCRdb re-derived calls from the RT-PCR reads in MiXCR, one entry per CDR3 protein. This table has fewer than 250,000 distinct CDR3 sequences, 13% to 15% appearing once. This chain links TRBV3-1 with TRBJ2-3, with D perhaps matching TRBD2 (6 bases). The sequence was obtained from a human donor who was either an allogeneic HSCT recipient or a stem cell or donor lymphocyte infusion donor (not recorded which). It is not recorded whose cells these are; they may come from a transplant donor. Input material: blood, either unsorted or a sorted T cell fraction (not recorded which). The CDR3 bases are TGTGCCAGCGGCAGGAGGGACGGGAGACAGTATTTT. The encoded protein is CASGRRDGRQYF.